This entry is about one T cell receptor (beta chain). Its target is unknown. This CDR3 region has 14 residues. Germline V lookup: CDR1 SGHTA, CDR2 FQGNSA. Trimming shortened V by 3 bases and J by 0 bases, and 7 bases separated the two germline ends. This sample stems from a study of shared clonotypes between healthy human individuals. Whole-study findings and limits: Larger richness was generally estimated for naive than memory subsets. The authors expected sequencing depth to affect clonotype sharing among donors. The sole specimen, blood, was sampled, and tissue repertoires likely differ.

The authors ran the assay at deep level. TCRdb keeps only in-frame clones here, not all; method: immunoSEQ multiplex PCR. Here the sample spans more than 1,200,000 clones, about 98.5% being singletons. The sample was naive CD4+ T cells sorted from blood. Subset in this sample: CD45RA+ positively selected. The TCR was taken from a man younger than 40 in good health. J is TRBJ2-3 and V is TRBV7-2; D may be TRBD1 (6 bases). The CDR3 is CASSFRGSTDTQYF. CDR3 nucleotides: TGTGCCAGCAGCTTCAGGGGAAGCACAGATACGCAGTATTTT.